This T cell receptor beta chain is drawn from a study of T cell responses to AZD1222 COVID-19 vaccine. The assay was immunoSEQ multiplex PCR, and TCRdb's table has in-frame clones only and misses some. The table lists 140,000 to 150,000 clones, over 80% of them singletons, with 2.5% to 4% in the top ten. The receptor's source is an adult who received the AZD1222 COVID-19 vaccine. The sample in question was peripheral blood, obtained 28 days after the second AZD1222 dose.

The DNA of the CDR3 is TGTGCCAGCAGTTTAATGGATGAAAAACTGTTTTTT. This encodes CASSLMDEKLFF. The chain links TRBV12-3 or TRBV12-4 to TRBJ1-4; D is ambiguous. This CDR3 is 12 amino acids long. Trimming removed 2 bases at V and 6 bases at J, with 4 bases between.